The rows below give T cell receptor beta chains drawn from one sample of a study of cytomegalovirus exposure and HLA in healthy donors. Measured with immunoSEQ multiplex PCR; TCRdb has only the in-frame clones, and not every one. The table shows about 280,000 clones, with roughly 90% occurring only once. Sequencing was performed on PBMCs. The source is a woman aged 18-30 years in good health and CMV-seronegative. The CDR3 runs from the conserved cysteine through the conserved F or W. Each record gives: V gene, D gene, clone size, J gene, CDR3 DNA, CDR3 protein. The D gene is left open where the match is weak. A row's size may be missing; if present it is once, few, many or a size class.

>TRBV25-1|TRBD1|NA|TRBJ1-4
TGTGCCAGCAGGGGCAGGGGGAACGAAAAACTGTTTTTT
CASRGRGNEKLFF
>TRBV18|NA|NA|TRBJ1-1
TGTGCCAGCTCAGGGTACAGGGTAGAAGCTTTCTTT
CASSGYRVEAFF
>TRBV19|NA|NA|TRBJ2-5
TGTGCCAGTAGTATAGGGTCTCCCGGGGAGACCCAGTACTTC
CASSIGSPGETQYF
>TRBV28|TRBD1|NA|TRBJ1-6
TGTGCCAGCAGGGGCAGGGGACAGGGGAGCTCAAATTCACCCCTCCACTTT
CASRGRGQGSSNSPLHF
>TRBV27|TRBD2|NA|TRBJ2-7
TGTGCCAGCAGTTTACCGACCGCGCGGACTAGCGGGAGGGCCAGGCTGTACGAGCAGTACTTC
CASSLPTARTSGRARLYEQYF
>TRBV6-1|TRBD1|NA|TRBJ1-3
TGTGCCAGCAGTGAAGAAGTCAGGGGGAGAGTGAAGAGAAACACCATATATTTT
CASSEEVRGRVKRNTIYF
>TRBV19|TRBD1|NA|TRBJ2-5
TGTGCCAGTACCGGCGCAGGGGGTGAGACCCAGTACTTC
CASTGAGGETQYF
>TRBV25-1|NA|NA|TRBJ1-5
TGTGCCAGCAGTGAGGTGGGAGGTCAGCCCCAGCATTTT
CASSEVGGQPQHF
>TRBV18|NA|NA|TRBJ2-1
TGTGCCAGCTCACAAGCGGTCATAAAGGAGGATGAGCAGTTCTTC
CASSQAVIKEDEQFF
>TRBV15|NA|NA|TRBJ1-5
TGTGCCACCAGCAGAGCGGGCAGGGGATCTAATCAGCCCCAGCATTTT
CATSRAGRGSNQPQHF
>TRBV5-6|TRBD2|NA|TRBJ2-7
TGTGCCAGCAGCTTCGCTAGCGGGAGCGAGCAGTACTTC
CASSFASGSEQYF
>TRBV9|TRBD1|NA|TRBJ1-2
TGTGCCAGCAGCCCGGGACAGATCGCCGGCTACACCTTC
CASSPGQIAGYTF
>TRBV9|TRBD1|NA|TRBJ2-5
TGTGCCAGCAGCGAGGGACAGGCCACCCAAGAGACCCAGTACTTC
CASSEGQATQETQYF
>TRBV6-1|NA|NA|TRBJ2-7
TGTGCCAGCTGCCCTTTCGACAGGCATTCCTACGAGCAGTACTTC
CASCPFDRHSYEQYF
>TRBV29-1|TRBD2|NA|TRBJ2-1
TGCAGCGTTGAAGTTTGGCGGGAGGTCCCCGAGCAGTTCTTC
CSVEVWREVPEQFF
>TRBV7-7|NA|NA|TRBJ2-7
TGTGCCAGCAGCGCGGACGGAGGACTAAGGCAGTACTTC
CASSADGGLRQYF
>TRBV4-1|NA|NA|TRBJ2-1
TGCGCCAGCAGCCAAGTGCTAGCACCCAATGAGCAGTTCTTC
CASSQVLAPNEQFF
>TRBV28|TRBD2|NA|TRBJ2-7
TGTGCCAGCAGTTTAAATTCGGGAGGGAGGGAGCAGTACTTC
CASSLNSGGREQYF
>TRBV19|NA|NA|TRBJ2-5
TGTGCCAGTAGTATAGCCGGGGTTGAGACCCAGTACTTC
CASSIAGVETQYF
>TRBV7-2|TRBD2|NA|TRBJ2-1
TGTGCCAGCAGCTTATTTGCGGGGGCCTACAATGAGCAGTTCTTC
CASSLFAGAYNEQFF
>TRBV18|NA|NA|TRBJ1-1
TGTGCCAGCTCATTTCCGGGACTCCTGAACACTGAAGCTTTCTTT
CASSFPGLLNTEAFF
>TRBV5-4|TRBD1|NA|TRBJ1-1
TGTGCCAGCAGCTTGGGGGGACAGGGGAGGACCACTGAAGCTTTCTTT
CASSLGGQGRTTEAFF
>TRBV4-3|TRBD2|NA|TRBJ2-3
TGCGCCAGCAGCCCAGCGGGAAGCACAGATACGCAGTATTTT
CASSPAGSTDTQYF
>TRBV5-1|NA|NA|TRBJ1-2
TGCGCCAGCAGCTTCTCCGGGGATGGCTACACCTTC
CASSFSGDGYTF
>TRBV11-2|NA|NA|TRBJ1-6
TGTGCCAGCAGTTTGGCGCATGACAGTAATTCACCCCTCCACTTT
CASSLAHDSNSPLHF
>TRBV7-2|NA|NA|TRBJ1-2
TGTGCCAGCAGCTTATTCGTGGCCGCCACAATCTATGGCTACACCTTC
CASSLFVAATIYGYTF
>TRBV5-4|TRBD2|NA|TRBJ2-5
TGTGCCTGCGGGGGGTTGGAGGAGACCCAGTACTTC
CACGGLEETQYF
>TRBV28|TRBD2|NA|TRBJ2-7
TGTGCCAGCAGTTCGGGGGGTTCCGAGCAGTACTTC
CASSSGGSEQYF
>TRBV6-6|TRBD2|NA|TRBJ2-7
TGTGCCAGCAGCCGGAGCGGGGGCACCTACGAGCAGTACTTC
CASSRSGGTYEQYF
>TRBV30|NA|few|TRBJ2-4
TGTGCCTGGGGCCAAAACATTCAGTACTTC
CAWGQNIQYF
>TRBV7-2|TRBD1|NA|TRBJ1-5
TGTGCCAGCAGCTTCACAGGGGAAGGCAATCAGCCCCAGCATTTT
CASSFTGEGNQPQHF
>TRBV20-1|NA|NA|TRBJ1-2
TGCAGTGCTCTCACCTATTATGGCTACACCTTC
CSALTYYGYTF
>TRBV5-5|NA|NA|TRBJ1-6
TGTGCCAGCAGCCACGCACAGTCCTATAATTCACCCCTCCACTTT
CASSHAQSYNSPLHF
>TRBV5-6|NA|NA|TRBJ1-3
TGTGCCAGCAGCTTGTCCGTAGGAAACACCATATATTTT
CASSLSVGNTIYF
>TRBV2|TRBD2|few|TRBJ2-3
TGTGCCAGCACGTATAGCGGGCCTAGCACAGATACGCAGTATTTT
CASTYSGPSTDTQYF